This TCR beta chain appears in the sequencing data of a study of shared clonotypes between healthy human individuals. General study results and limits: Memory subsets had estimated richness that was generally smaller than that of naive subsets.

On this clone itself: No antigen is known for it.

CD45RO-negative, CCR7-selected cells formed the naive CD8 fraction, which excluded terminally differentiated effector memory CD45RA+ cells. Unmatched junction bases numbered 11, after V lost 2 bases and J lost 4 bases. The CDR3 length is 19 residues. From germline, CDR1 is SGDLS and CDR2 YYNGEE. The protocol was immunoSEQ multiplex PCR, while the TCRdb copy is restricted to in-frame clones and leaves out a portion. The sample contains some 2,000,000 clones, about 95% of which appear only once. The clonotype comes from a man younger than 30 in good health. Material: naive CD8+ T cells sorted from blood. The chain joins TRBV9 to TRBJ2-1; 14 bases agree with TRBD2. DNA for the CDR3: TGTGCCAGCAGCGTCACCGGGACTAGCGGGAGAGGCGTTTACAATGAGCAGTTCTTC. This translates into CASSVTGTSGRGVYNEQFF.